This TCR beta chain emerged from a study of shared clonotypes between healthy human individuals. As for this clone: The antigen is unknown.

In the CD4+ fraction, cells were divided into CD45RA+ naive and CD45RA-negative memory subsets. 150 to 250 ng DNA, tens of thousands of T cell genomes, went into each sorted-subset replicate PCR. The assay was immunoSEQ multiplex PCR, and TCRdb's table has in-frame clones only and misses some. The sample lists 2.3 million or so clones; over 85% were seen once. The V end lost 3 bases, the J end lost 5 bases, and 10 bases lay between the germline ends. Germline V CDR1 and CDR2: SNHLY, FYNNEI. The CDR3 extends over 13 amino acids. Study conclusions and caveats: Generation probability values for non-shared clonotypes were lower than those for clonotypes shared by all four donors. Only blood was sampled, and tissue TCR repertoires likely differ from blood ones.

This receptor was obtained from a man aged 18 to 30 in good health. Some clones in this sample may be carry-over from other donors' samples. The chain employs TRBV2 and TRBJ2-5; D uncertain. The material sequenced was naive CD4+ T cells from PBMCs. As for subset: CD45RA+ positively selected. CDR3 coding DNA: TGTGCCAGCAGTGATGTCCCTAGTGAGACCCAGTACTTC. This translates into CASSDVPSETQYF.